This TCR beta chain came from a study of CD8+ T cells in alopecia areata. Study information: Treatment comprised oral tofacitinib, 5 to 10 mg twice daily, in treated patients. A 6-month off-drug phase came after tofacitinib, which had lasted 6 to 18 months.

General study results and limits: It was less clear whether patients shared TCRs than it was in mice, possibly because of HLA. Scalp lesions, especially in alopecia totalis/universalis, had higher clonality than normal scalp.

RNA was extracted and reverse transcribed into cDNA as the sequencing template. This table comes from immunoSEQ multiplex PCR, and its TCRdb copy is limited to in-frame clones, with some not included. The sample carries 9,500 to 15,000 clones, roughly 50% recorded once. Alopecia areata patients provided lesional scalp punch biopsies and peripheral blood, both collected for the study. This clone has more than one count but fewer than ten. The antigen remains undetermined. This TCR came from a human donor with alopecia areata. Sequencing was performed on skin.

The CDR3 bases are TGCGCCAGCAGCCAGCAGGGCGGGGGAACCTACGAGCAGTACTTC. It codes for CASSQQGGGTYEQYF. V and J are TRBV4-3 and TRBJ2-7; 7 nucleotides agree with TRBD2. V lost 3 bases to trimming and J lost 2 bases; unmatched junction nucleotides: 7. Germline CDR1 and CDR2: LGHNA and YSLEER. This CDR3 comprises 15 residues.